This paragraph covers one T cell receptor (beta chain) sequence. These data originate in a study of blood T cells in healthy people across ages. It was with a sample-barcoded 5' primer and a J-beta primer mix that a second PCR of about 7 to 12 cycles was run. In TCRdb, the 5' RACE reads were re-called with MiXCR into one record per CDR3 protein. The sample lists about 750,000 distinct CDR3 sequences; around half were seen once. Germline CDR1 is MDHEN and CDR2 is SYDVKM. V gave up 5 bases and J gave up 3 bases, with 17 bases separating them. The CDR3 totals 15 residues. The V call is TRBV28, the J call TRBJ2-7, with D tentatively TRBD1 (6 bases). Sequences were obtained from blood. The sequence was collected from an elderly man in good health. CDR3 in DNA: TGTGCCAGCAGTACCAGGGGAGTCGGGGACTACGAGCAGTACTTC. Translating gives CASSTRGVGDYEQYF. The full variable domain, in which reference TRBV28 and TRBJ2-7 provide the parts outside the CDR3, is DVKVTQSSRYLVKRTGEKVFLECVQDMDHENMFWYRQDPGLGLRLIYFSYDVKMKEKGDIPEGYSVSREKKERFSLILESASTNQTSMYLCASSTRGVGDYEQYFGPGTRLTVT.